A single sample gave rise to the 9 T cell receptor beta chains below, sequenced in a study of blood T cell repertoires in COVID-19. Assay: immunoSEQ multiplex PCR; the TCRdb copy retains only in-frame clones and omits some. The sample shows about 220,000 clones, approximately 80% of them seen only once. Sequenced input: peripheral blood. These receptors were taken from a woman aged 55-69 years who had recovered from COVID-19.

The CDR3: CASSLGDRGYSPLHF. CDR3 in DNA: TGCGCCAGCAGCTTGGGGGACAGGGGTTATTCACCCCTCCACTTT. This sequence joins TRBV5-1 and TRBJ1-6; 10 bases match TRBD1. Germline V CDR1 and CDR2: SGHRS, YFSETQ. This CDR3 is built from 15 residues. Germline trimming cut 0 bases from V and 8 bases from J; bases unmatched to any gene: 2.

This clone appeared a single time. This CDR3 reads CASGQTGDGGELFF. The CDR3 region has the DNA TGTGCCAGTGGTCAGACAGGGGACGGCGGGGAGCTGTTTTTT. The V and J genes are TRBV19 and TRBJ2-2; 8 bases line up with TRBD1. From germline, CDR1 is LNHDA and CDR2 SQIVND (reference sequence). The junction had 9 bases not matched to a gene; V was cut back by 8 bases and J by 7 bases. The CDR3 extends over 14 amino acids.

The chain employs TRBV5-8 and TRBJ2-7, with unresolved D. This CDR3 is 11 amino acids long. The V and J ends lost 4 bases and 3 bases respectively, with 5 bases between them. Germline V CDR1 and CDR2: SGHTS, YDEGEE. In DNA, the CDR3 is TGTGCCAGCAGCCGGGTCTACGAGCAGTACTTC. Its translation is CASSRVYEQYF.

The chain links TRBV4-1 to TRBJ2-2; D not certain. CDR1 and CDR2 (germline): MGHRA, YSYEKL. The CDR3 has 15 amino acids. V was cut by 4 bases and J by 6 bases, with 15 bases left in between. CDR3 coding DNA: TGCGCCAGCAGCCCCCCCAGGTCCTACGCCGGGGAGCTGTTTTTT. It specifies CASSPPRSYAGELFF.

The rearrangement uses TRBV5-6 and TRBJ1-1, with D possibly TRBD1 on 6 matching bases. Trimming stripped 0 bases from V and 5 bases from J, with 11 bases between. The germline CDR1 and CDR2 sequences are SGHDT and YYEEEE. CDR3 length: 14 amino acids. The CDR3 protein is CASSLAGVRTEAFF. The CDR3 coding sequence is TGTGCCAGCAGCTTGGCAGGGGTGAGAACTGAAGCTTTCTTT.

The chain has TRBV18 and TRBJ1-4, with 8 nucleotides matching TRBD1. After removal of 5 bases from V and 2 bases from J, the junction contained 1 base not matched to a gene. Germline-derived CDR1 and CDR2 are KGHSH and LQKENI. This CDR3 is built from 14 residues. CDR3 loop: CASSSGGTNEKLFF. As DNA, the CDR3 is TGTGCCAGCTCATCAGGGGGCACTAATGAAAAACTGTTTTTT.

CDR3 in amino acids: CAWRSIDRGLYGYTF. As DNA, the CDR3 is TGTGCCTGGAGATCGATCGACAGGGGGCTCTATGGCTACACCTTC. The V and J genes are TRBV30 and TRBJ1-2, with TRBD1 matching 10 bases. Unmatched junction bases numbered 8, after V lost 3 bases and J lost 4 bases. The CDR3 is 15 residues long. Looked up from germline, CDR1 is GTSNPN and CDR2 is SVGIG (reference sequence).

The gene calls are TRBV6-2 or TRBV6-3 and TRBJ2-7, with 8 bases that match TRBD2. The CDR3 is 17 amino acids. Germline lookup yields CDR1 MNHEY and CDR2 SVGEGT. The trim removed 6 bases at V and 0 bases at J, leaving 13 bases unmatched. The CDR3 nucleotides read TGTGCCAGCAGCTCCCCGATCGCGGGGGGCCGCTCCTACGAGCAGTACTTC. It yields the protein CASSSPIAGGRSYEQYF.

V usage is TRBV6-5 and J usage is TRBJ1-1; a weak D match, TRBD1 (6 bases). The CDR3 extends over 16 amino acids. Germline CDR1 and CDR2: MNHEY and SVGAGI. Trimming stripped 4 bases from V and 1 base from J, with 16 bases between. CDR3 residues: CASSLTTGFGNTEAFF. CDR3 coding DNA: TGTGCCAGCAGTTTAACGACAGGTTTTGGGAACACTGAAGCTTTCTTT.